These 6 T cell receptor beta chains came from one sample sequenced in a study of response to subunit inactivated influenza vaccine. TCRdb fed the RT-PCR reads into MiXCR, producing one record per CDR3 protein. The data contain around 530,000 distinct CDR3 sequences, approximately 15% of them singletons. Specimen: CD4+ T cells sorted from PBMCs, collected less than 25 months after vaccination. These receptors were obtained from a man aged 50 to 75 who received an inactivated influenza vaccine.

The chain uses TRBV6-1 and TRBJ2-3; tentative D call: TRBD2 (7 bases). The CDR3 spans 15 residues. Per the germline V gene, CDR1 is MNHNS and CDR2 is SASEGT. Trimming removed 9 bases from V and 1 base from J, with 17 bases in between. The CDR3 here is CASLLGGVGTDTQYF. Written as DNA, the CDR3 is TGTGCCAGTCTCCTAGGGGGGGTAGGCACAGATACGCAGTATTTT.

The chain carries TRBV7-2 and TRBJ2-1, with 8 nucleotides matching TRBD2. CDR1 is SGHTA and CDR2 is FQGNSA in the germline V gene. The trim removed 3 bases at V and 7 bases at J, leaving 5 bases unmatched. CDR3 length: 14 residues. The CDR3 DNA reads TGTGCCAGCAGCTTTAGCGGGATCCCAAATGAGCAGTTCTTC. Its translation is CASSFSGIPNEQFF. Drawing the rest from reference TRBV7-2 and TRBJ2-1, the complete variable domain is GAGVSQSPSNKVTEKGKDVELRCDPISGHTALYWYRQSLGQGLEFLIYFQGNSAPDKSGLPSDRFSAERTGGSVSTLTIQRTQQEDSAVYLCASSFSGIPNEQFFGPGTRLTVL.

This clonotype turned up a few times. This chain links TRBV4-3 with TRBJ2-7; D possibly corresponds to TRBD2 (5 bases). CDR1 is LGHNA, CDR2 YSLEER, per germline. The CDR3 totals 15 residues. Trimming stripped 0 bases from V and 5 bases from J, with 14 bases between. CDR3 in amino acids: CASSQEFWGAHEQYF. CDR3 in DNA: TGCGCCAGCAGCCAAGAGTTCTGGGGAGCCCACGAGCAGTACTTC.

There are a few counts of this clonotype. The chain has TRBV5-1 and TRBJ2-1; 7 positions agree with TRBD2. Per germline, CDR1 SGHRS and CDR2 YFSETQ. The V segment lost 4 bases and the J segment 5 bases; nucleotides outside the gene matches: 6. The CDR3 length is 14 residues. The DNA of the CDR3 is TGCGCCAGCAGCATACCGGGACTACACAATGAGCAGTTCTTC. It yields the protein CASSIPGLHNEQFF.

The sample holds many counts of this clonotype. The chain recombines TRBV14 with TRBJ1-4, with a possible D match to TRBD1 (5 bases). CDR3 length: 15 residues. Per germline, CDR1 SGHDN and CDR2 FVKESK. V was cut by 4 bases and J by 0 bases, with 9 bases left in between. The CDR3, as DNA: TGTGCCAGCAGCCCTAGACAGTCAACTAATGAAAAACTGTTTTTT. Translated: CASSPRQSTNEKLFF.

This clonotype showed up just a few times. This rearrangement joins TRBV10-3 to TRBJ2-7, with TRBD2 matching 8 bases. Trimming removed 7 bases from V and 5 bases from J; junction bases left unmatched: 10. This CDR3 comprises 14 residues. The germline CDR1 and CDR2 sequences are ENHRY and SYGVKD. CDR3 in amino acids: CAIKGDSGVNEQYF. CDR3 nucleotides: TGTGCCATCAAAGGGGATAGCGGGGTAAACGAGCAGTACTTC.